A selection of T cell receptor beta chains follows, all from one sample in a study of blood T cell repertoires in COVID-19. Clones were read by immunoSEQ multiplex PCR, and TCRdb kept only the in-frame ones, dropping some. The sample consists of 100,000 or so clones, about 83% of them appearing once. The sequencing input was peripheral blood. These receptors came from a human donor in a cohort sampled during active COVID-19. CDR3s include the opening cysteine and the closing phenylalanine or tryptophan. The order of the fields is V gene, D gene, J gene, CDR3 protein, CDR3 DNA. D genes are given only for firm matches.

v_call: TRBV4-3
d_call: TRBD1
j_call: TRBJ1-3
cdr3_aa: CASSQEAGQVSSGNTIYF
cdr3_nt: TGCGCCAGCAGCCAAGAAGCGGGACAGGTATCCTCTGGAAACACCATATATTTT

v_call: TRBV6-2/TRBV6-3
d_call: NA
j_call: TRBJ1-5
cdr3_aa: CASSYFGSVRGPGDQHF
cdr3_nt: TGTGCCAGCAGCTACTTCGGTAGTGTCAGGGGCCCCGGTGACCAGCATTTT

v_call: TRBV10-3
d_call: NA
j_call: TRBJ1-4
cdr3_aa: CAISEESTGKEKLFF
cdr3_nt: TGTGCCATCAGTGAGGAGAGTACAGGGAAAGAAAAACTGTTTTTT

v_call: TRBV4-3
d_call: NA
j_call: TRBJ1-5
cdr3_aa: CASSLGTINQPQHF
cdr3_nt: TGCGCCAGCAGCCTAGGAACTATCAATCAGCCCCAGCATTTT

v_call: TRBV2
d_call: NA
j_call: TRBJ1-4
cdr3_aa: CASSVQVFTNEKLFF
cdr3_nt: TGTGCCAGCAGTGTGCAGGTGTTTACTAATGAAAAACTGTTTTTT

v_call: TRBV5-1
d_call: NA
j_call: TRBJ1-2
cdr3_aa: CASSFGNYGYTF
cdr3_nt: TGCGCCAGCAGCTTCGGTAACTATGGCTACACCTTC

v_call: TRBV7-6
d_call: NA
j_call: TRBJ1-1
cdr3_aa: CASSLVVNTEAFF
cdr3_nt: TGTGCCAGCAGCTTAGTCGTGAACACTGAAGCTTTCTTT

v_call: TRBV7-2
d_call: NA
j_call: TRBJ1-2
cdr3_aa: CASSSRGGYGYTF
cdr3_nt: TGTGCCAGCAGCTCGAGGGGGGGGTACGGCTACACCTTC

v_call: TRBV12-3/TRBV12-4
d_call: NA
j_call: TRBJ2-7
cdr3_aa: CASSLGANEQYF
cdr3_nt: TGTGCCAGCAGTTTAGGGGCCAACGAGCAGTACTTC

v_call: TRBV7-8
d_call: NA
j_call: TRBJ2-7
cdr3_aa: CANSPVGSRDEQYF
cdr3_nt: TGTGCCAACAGTCCAGTCGGCTCGAGGGACGAGCAGTACTTC